A single sample is the source of the 21 T cell receptor beta chains below, sequenced in a study of monozygotic twins with inflammatory bowel disease. No DNA is given; TCRdb re-called the 5' RACE reads and lists each CDR3 protein once. The sample's table shows approximately 85,000 distinct CDR3 sequences. The specimen was blood. These receptors were taken from a human donor with ulcerative colitis or Crohn's disease, or a healthy co-twin of an affected twin (not recorded which).

The chain combines TRBV12-3 or TRBV12-4 with TRBJ2-1; with no DNA, the TCRdb D assignment of TRBD2 cannot be verified. The CDR3 contains 13 residues. This CDR3 reads CASSSSLSNEQFF.

The chain uses TRBV11-2 and TRBJ2-3. This CDR3 contains 13 residues. In germline, CDR1 is SGHAT, CDR2 FQNNGV. CDR3 sequence reads: CASSPYYTDTQYF.

The chain employs TRBV5-1 and TRBJ1-1. This CDR3 spans 14 amino acids. The germline CDR1 and CDR2 sequences are SGHRS and YFSETQ. The CDR3 sequence is CASSTQQMNTEAFF.

The chain uses TRBV5-6 and TRBJ2-1. The CDR3 extends over 13 amino acids. The V gene's germline CDR1 is SGHDT and CDR2 YYEEEE. The CDR3 sequence is CASSADFYNEQFF. Based on the CDR3 plus reference TRBV5-6 and TRBJ2-1, the full variable domain is DAGVTQSPTHLIKTRGQQVTLRCSPKSGHDTVSWYQQALGQGPQFIFQYYEEEERQRGNFPDRFSGHQFPNYSSELNVNALLLGDSALYLCASSADFYNEQFFGPGTRLTVL.

The chain carries TRBV20-1 and TRBJ1-5; TCRdb gives TRBD1 as the D gene, but with no DNA this cannot be confirmed. The CDR3 consists of 13 residues. Germline V CDR1 and CDR2: DFQATT, SNEGSKA (reference sequence). The CDR3 protein is CSASKQGLQPQHF.

The chain carries TRBV5-1 and TRBJ2-3; TCRdb names TRBD1, which stays unverified in the absence of DNA. The CDR3 length is 15 residues. Germline assignment: CDR1 SGHRS and CDR2 YFSETQ. The CDR3 region is CASSLKTGPEDTQYF.

V gene TRBV3-1 combines with J gene TRBJ2-2. Germline CDR1 is LGHDT and CDR2 is YNNKEL (reference sequence). The CDR3 length is 12 residues. The CDR3 loop reads CASSLTSGELFF.

The chain uses TRBV7-9 and TRBJ1-1; TCRdb gives TRBD1 as the D gene, but with no DNA this cannot be confirmed. Germline CDR1 SEHNR, CDR2 FQNEAQ (reference sequence). This CDR3 region has 15 residues. The chain's CDR3 is CASSLQTGGMTEAFF.

This chain uses TRBV2 with TRBJ2-7. The CDR3 totals 13 residues. Germline V gives CDR1 SNHLY, CDR2 FYNNEI. The CDR3 here is CASSEQGSYEQYF.

The chain recombines TRBV7-9 with TRBJ2-1; TCRdb calls TRBD1, which cannot be checked without DNA. Germline CDR1 reads SEHNR; CDR2 reads FQNEAQ (reference sequence). This CDR3 comprises 14 residues. This CDR3 reads CASSLSGQGDEQFF.

The gene calls are TRBV12-3 or TRBV12-4 and TRBJ1-4; absent DNA, TCRdb's TRBD1 call cannot be checked. The CDR3 totals 14 residues. The CDR3: CASSYNRVGEKLFF.

The chain is built from TRBV6-1 and TRBJ2-1; TCRdb calls TRBD1, which cannot be checked without DNA. CDR1 and CDR2 from the germline V gene are MNHNS and SASEGT. The CDR3 is 15 residues long. The CDR3 loop is CATTPRTDSYNEQFF.

The chain recombines TRBV6-1 with TRBJ2-5; TCRdb indicates TRBD2, and absent DNA this call remains unverified. The CDR3 spans 15 residues. The germline V gene encodes CDR1 MNHNS and CDR2 SASEGT. This CDR3 is CASSERVRLAGTQYF.

V is TRBV20-1 and J is TRBJ2-1; there is no DNA to check the TCRdb D call of TRBD2. The CDR3 totals 15 residues. Germline V CDR1 and CDR2: DFQATT, SNEGSKA (reference sequence). CDR3 sequence reads: CSANWDGPNGNEQFF.

The chain joins TRBV6-1 to TRBJ2-5; the D call of TRBD1 rests on TCRdb alone, since no DNA is present to check it. The CDR3 spans 19 residues. Germline assignment: CDR1 MNHNS and CDR2 SASEGT. CDR3 residues: CASSEGSLFGTGARETQYF.

The genes are TRBV5-1 and TRBJ1-2; the TRBD1 assignment by TCRdb is unverifiable without DNA. The CDR3 is made up of 16 amino acids. Germline CDR1 SGHRS, CDR2 YFSETQ. This chain's CDR3 is CASSSDPRGDYYGYTF.

This rearrangement joins TRBV7-9 to TRBJ2-2; the D call of TRBD1 rests on TCRdb alone, since no DNA is present to check it. The CDR3 has 15 amino acids. Germline assignment: CDR1 SEHNR and CDR2 FQNEAQ (reference sequence). CDR3 protein: CASSTPAGVTGELFF.

The V call is TRBV11-2, the J call TRBJ1-1; absent DNA, TCRdb's TRBD1 call cannot be checked. CDR3 length equals 16 residues. Germline V gene sequence: CDR1 SGHAT, CDR2 FQNNGV. CDR3 sequence: CASSLGGRGSYTEAFF.

The genes are TRBV27 and TRBJ2-5; TCRdb proposes TRBD2, but this gene call is untestable without DNA. Germline V gene sequence: CDR1 MNHEY, CDR2 SMNVEV (reference sequence). The CDR3 loop spans 19 amino acids. The chain's CDR3 is CASSLTVPGLAGGRETQYF.

The gene calls are TRBV13 and TRBJ1-1; absent DNA, TCRdb's TRBD1 call cannot be checked. Germline lookup yields CDR1 PRHDT and CDR2 FYEKMQ (reference sequence). This CDR3 region has 14 residues. The CDR3 sequence is CASSPGTVSTEAFF.

The chain is built from TRBV27 and TRBJ2-7; lacking DNA, the TRBD2 call made by TCRdb goes unchecked. CDR1 and CDR2 (germline): MNHEY, SMNVEV (reference sequence). The CDR3 consists of 14 residues. The chain's CDR3 is CASSLGRGAYEQYF.